These 5 T cell receptor beta chains originate from one sample sequenced in a study of immune heterogeneity within non-small cell lung tumors. Amplification of the TCR beta CDR3 was achieved through multiplex PCR with 32 V and 13 J primers. One entry per CDR3 protein results from TCRdb running MiXCR on the multiplex PCR reads. The sample shows 20,000 to 25,000 distinct CDR3 sequences, less than 35% of them seen only once. Bulk tumor genomic DNA, about 600 ng per sample, was the template. Several biopsies were spaced far apart within each primary tumor and obtained as surgery took place. Untreated, newly diagnosed non-small cell lung cancer patients underwent curative surgery. Sequencing used lung tumor tissue. The receptors come from a man aged 35-49 years with non-small cell lung cancer.

Comment on this clonotype: This may come from a read error, since a much larger clone is one base off. The chain links TRBV7-8 to TRBJ1-2; TRBD1 aligns across 7 bases. The CDR3 spans 16 residues. V gave up 5 bases and J gave up 8 bases; unmatched junction bases: 17. CDR1 and CDR2 (germline): SGHVS, FQNEAQ. This CDR3 is CASSPARQGGVRGYTF. CDR3 DNA: TGTGCCAGCAGCCCAGCGAGACAGGGTGGCGTGCGGGGCTACACCTTC.

This clonotype is termed medium-sized (0.01 to 0.1%). V gene TRBV2 combines with J gene TRBJ2-7; TRBD1 matches 7 bases. Germline V lookup: CDR1 SNHLY, CDR2 FYNNEI. V lost 2 bases to trimming and J lost 3 bases; unmatched junction nucleotides: 7. The length of the CDR3 is 15 residues. The CDR3 DNA is TGTGCCAGCAGTGAACGACAGGGACGAGGCTACGAGCAGTACTTC. Translated, it gives CASSERQGRGYEQYF.

This clonotype is medium-sized. The chain uses TRBV7-2 and TRBJ2-7, with 9 nucleotides matching TRBD1. J gave up 7 bases and V 3 bases, and 10 bases lay outside the gene matches. Germline V gives CDR1 SGHTA, CDR2 FQGNSA. The CDR3 is made up of 15 amino acids. The CDR3 region is CASSFTGGGSQEQYF. CDR3 bases: TGTGCCAGCAGCTTTACAGGGGGCGGTTCCCAGGAGCAGTACTTC.

This chain joins TRBV11-2 and TRBJ2-1; 13 bases map to TRBD2. Per germline, CDR1 SGHAT and CDR2 FQNNGV. Trimming removed 6 bases from V and 6 bases from J; junction bases left unmatched: 8. The CDR3 loop spans 16 amino acids. CDR3 protein: CASRFPGTSGINEQFF. The CDR3 bases are TGTGCCAGCAGATTTCCCGGGACTAGCGGGATCAATGAGCAGTTCTTC.

The V call is TRBV12-3 or TRBV12-4, the J call TRBJ2-1; D call uncertain. Between the trimmed V and J ends, which lost 4 bases and 5 bases, there was a span of 18 bases. This CDR3 has 16 residues. Written as DNA, the CDR3 is TGTGCCAGCAGTTGGCCCAGGATGGCGCGGAACAATGAGCAGTTCTTC. It translates to CASSWPRMARNNEQFF.